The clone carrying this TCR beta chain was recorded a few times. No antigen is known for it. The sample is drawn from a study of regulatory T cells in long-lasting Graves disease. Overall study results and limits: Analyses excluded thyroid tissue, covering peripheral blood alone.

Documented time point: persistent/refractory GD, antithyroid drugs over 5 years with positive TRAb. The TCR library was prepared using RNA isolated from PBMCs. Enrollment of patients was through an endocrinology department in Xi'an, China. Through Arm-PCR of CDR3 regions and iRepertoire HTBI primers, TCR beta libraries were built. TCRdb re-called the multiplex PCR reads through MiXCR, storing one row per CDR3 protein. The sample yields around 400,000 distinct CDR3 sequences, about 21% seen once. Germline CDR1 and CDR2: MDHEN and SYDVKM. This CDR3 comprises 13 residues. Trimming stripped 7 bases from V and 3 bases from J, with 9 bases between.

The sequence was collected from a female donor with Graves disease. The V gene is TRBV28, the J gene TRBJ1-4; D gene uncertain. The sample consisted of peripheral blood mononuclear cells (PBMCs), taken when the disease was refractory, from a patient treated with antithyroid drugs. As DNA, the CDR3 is TGTGCCAGCACCTGGGAGGCTAATGAAAAACTGTTTTTT. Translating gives CASTWEANEKLFF.